This T cell receptor (beta chain) was sequenced during a study of cytomegalovirus exposure and HLA in healthy donors. Whole-study findings and limits: Associated with cytomegalovirus, according to the listing, were 170 or so TCR beta chains.

A word on this clone: What it recognizes is unknown.

The CDR3 is made up of 14 amino acids. Per the germline V gene, CDR1 is SGHRS and CDR2 is YFSETQ. V was trimmed by 2 bases and J by 0 bases, leaving 9 bases between them. PCR primers comprised 60 Vbeta and 13 Jbeta primers. Profiling relied on immunoSEQ multiplex PCR, and the TCRdb table lists in-frame clones only, not all of them. The sample shows about 160,000 clones, 70% to 80% of them seen only once. This receptor was obtained from a man between 35 and 55 years old in good health and CMV-seronegative. Material for sequencing was PBMCs. The chain links TRBV5-1 to TRBJ2-7; D is perhaps TRBD2 (5 bases). For the CDR3, the DNA is TGCGCCAGCAGCTTAAGCGGAAGCTCCTACGAGCAGTACTTC. Translation gives CASSLSGSSYEQYF. Full variable domain (rest looked up from reference TRBV5-1 and TRBJ2-7): KAGVTQTPRYLIKTRGQQVTLSCSPISGHRSVSWYQQTPGQGLQFLFEYFSETQRNKGNFPGRFSGRQFSNSRSEMNVSTLELGDSALYLCASSLSGSSYEQYFGPGTRLTVT.